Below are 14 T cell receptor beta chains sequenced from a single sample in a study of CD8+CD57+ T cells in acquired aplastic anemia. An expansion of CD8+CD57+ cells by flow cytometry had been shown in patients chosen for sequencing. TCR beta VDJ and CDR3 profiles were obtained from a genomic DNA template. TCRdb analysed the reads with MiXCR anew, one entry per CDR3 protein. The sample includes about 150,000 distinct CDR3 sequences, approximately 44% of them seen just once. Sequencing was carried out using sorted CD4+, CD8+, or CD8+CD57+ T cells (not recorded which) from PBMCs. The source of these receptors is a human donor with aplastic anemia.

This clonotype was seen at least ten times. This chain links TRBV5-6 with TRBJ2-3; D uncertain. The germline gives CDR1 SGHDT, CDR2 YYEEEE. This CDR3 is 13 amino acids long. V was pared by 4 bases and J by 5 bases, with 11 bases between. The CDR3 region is CASSPWAVDTQYF. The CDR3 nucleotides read TGTGCCAGCAGCCCCTGGGCGGTAGATACGCAGTATTTT. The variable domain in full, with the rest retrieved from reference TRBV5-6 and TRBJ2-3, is DAGVTQSPTHLIKTRGQQVTLRCSPKSGHDTVSWYQQALGQGPQFIFQYYEEEERQRGNFPDRFSGHQFPNYSSELNVNALLLGDSALYLCASSPWAVDTQYFGPGTRLTVL.

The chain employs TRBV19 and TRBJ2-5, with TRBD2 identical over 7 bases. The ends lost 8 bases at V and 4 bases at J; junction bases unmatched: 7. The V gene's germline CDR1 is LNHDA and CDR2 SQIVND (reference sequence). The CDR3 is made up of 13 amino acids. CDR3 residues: CASRPTGGETQYF. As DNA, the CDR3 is TGTGCCAGTCGTCCGACGGGGGGAGAGACCCAGTACTTC.

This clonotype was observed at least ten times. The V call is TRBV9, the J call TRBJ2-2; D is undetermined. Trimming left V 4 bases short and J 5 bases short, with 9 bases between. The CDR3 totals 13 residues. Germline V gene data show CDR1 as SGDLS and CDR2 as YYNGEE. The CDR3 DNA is TGTGCCAGCAGCCCCGGCCCGACCGGGGAGCTGTTTTTT. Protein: CASSPGPTGELFF.

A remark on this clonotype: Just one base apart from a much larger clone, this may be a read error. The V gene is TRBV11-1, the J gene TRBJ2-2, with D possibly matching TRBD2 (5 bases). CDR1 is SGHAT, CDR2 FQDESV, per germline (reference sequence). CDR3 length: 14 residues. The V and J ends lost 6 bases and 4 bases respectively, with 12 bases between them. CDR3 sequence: CASRTSRGTGELFF. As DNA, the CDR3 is TGTGCCAGCAGGACCTCCCGGGGCACCGGGGAGCTGTTTTTT.

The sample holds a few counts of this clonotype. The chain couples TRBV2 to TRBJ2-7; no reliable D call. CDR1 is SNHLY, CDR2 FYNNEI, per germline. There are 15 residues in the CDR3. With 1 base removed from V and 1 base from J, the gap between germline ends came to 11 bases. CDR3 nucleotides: TGTGCCAGCAGTGAAGGGGCGGCGAAGTCCTACGAGCAGTACTTC. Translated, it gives CASSEGAAKSYEQYF.

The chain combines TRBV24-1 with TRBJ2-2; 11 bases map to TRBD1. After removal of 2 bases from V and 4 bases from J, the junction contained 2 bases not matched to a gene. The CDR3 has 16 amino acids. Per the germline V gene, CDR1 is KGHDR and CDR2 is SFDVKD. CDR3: CATSDSGTGGTGELFF. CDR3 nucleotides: TGTGCCACCAGTGATTCCGGGACAGGGGGCACCGGGGAGCTGTTTTTT.

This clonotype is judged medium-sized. CDR3 residues: CASRPQTRDRVAGYTF. Here the CDR3 DNA reads TGTGCCAGCAGGCCACAAACCCGGGACAGGGTCGCAGGCTACACCTTC. The rearrangement links TRBV7-2 to TRBJ1-2; 9 bases are a match to TRBD1. The CDR3 spans 16 residues. The V gene's germline CDR1 is SGHTA and CDR2 FQGNSA. V trimming: 6 bases; J trimming: 8 bases; junction bases outside the gene matches: 16.

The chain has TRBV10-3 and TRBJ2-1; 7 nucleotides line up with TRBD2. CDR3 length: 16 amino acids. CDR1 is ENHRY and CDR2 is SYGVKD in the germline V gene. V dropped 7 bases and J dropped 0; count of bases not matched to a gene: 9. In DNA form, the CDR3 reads TGTGCCATCACGGGACTGGGGGGGAGCTCCTACAATGAGCAGTTCTTC. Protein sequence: CAITGLGGSSYNEQFF.

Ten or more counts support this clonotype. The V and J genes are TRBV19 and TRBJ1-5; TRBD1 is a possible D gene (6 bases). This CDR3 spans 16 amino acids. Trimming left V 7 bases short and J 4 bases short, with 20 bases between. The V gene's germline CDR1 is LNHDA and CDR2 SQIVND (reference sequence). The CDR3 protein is CASTTGTHRGNQPQHF. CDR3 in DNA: TGTGCCAGTACCACAGGGACACACCGTGGGAATCAGCCCCAGCATTTT.

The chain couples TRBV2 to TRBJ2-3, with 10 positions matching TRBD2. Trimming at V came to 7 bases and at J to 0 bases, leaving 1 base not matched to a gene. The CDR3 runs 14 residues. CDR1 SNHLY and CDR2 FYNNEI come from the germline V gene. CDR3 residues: CASKLAGSTDTQYF. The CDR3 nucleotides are TGTGCCAGCAAACTAGCGGGGAGCACAGATACGCAGTATTTT.

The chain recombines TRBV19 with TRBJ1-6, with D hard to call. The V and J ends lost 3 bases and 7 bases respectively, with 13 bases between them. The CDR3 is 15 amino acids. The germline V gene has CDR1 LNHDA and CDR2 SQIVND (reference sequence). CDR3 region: CASSISDTNNSPLHF. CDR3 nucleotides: TGTGCCAGTAGTATTTCTGACACAAACAATTCACCCCTCCACTTT.

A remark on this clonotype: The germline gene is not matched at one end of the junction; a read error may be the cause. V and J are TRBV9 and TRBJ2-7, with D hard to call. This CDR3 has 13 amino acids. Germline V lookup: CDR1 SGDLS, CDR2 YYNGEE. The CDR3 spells CASSVEPTAEQYF. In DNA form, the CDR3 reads TGCGCCAGCAGCGTAGAGCCTACAGCCGAGCAGTACTTC.

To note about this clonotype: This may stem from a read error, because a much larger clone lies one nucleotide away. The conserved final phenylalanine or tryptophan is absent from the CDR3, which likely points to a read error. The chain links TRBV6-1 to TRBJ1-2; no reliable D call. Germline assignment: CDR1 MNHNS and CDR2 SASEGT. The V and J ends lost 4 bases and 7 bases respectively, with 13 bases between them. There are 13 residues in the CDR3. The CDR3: CASSAEGKGGYTL. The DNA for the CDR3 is TGTGCCAGCAGTGCAGAAGGGAAAGGTGGCTACACCCTC.

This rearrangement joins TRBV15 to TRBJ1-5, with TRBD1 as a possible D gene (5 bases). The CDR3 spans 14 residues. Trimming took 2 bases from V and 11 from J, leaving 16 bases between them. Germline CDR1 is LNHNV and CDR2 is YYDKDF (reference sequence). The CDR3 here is CATSRLGTGETQHF. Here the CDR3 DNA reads TGTGCCACCAGCAGACTTGGGACGGGTGAGACCCAGCATTTT.